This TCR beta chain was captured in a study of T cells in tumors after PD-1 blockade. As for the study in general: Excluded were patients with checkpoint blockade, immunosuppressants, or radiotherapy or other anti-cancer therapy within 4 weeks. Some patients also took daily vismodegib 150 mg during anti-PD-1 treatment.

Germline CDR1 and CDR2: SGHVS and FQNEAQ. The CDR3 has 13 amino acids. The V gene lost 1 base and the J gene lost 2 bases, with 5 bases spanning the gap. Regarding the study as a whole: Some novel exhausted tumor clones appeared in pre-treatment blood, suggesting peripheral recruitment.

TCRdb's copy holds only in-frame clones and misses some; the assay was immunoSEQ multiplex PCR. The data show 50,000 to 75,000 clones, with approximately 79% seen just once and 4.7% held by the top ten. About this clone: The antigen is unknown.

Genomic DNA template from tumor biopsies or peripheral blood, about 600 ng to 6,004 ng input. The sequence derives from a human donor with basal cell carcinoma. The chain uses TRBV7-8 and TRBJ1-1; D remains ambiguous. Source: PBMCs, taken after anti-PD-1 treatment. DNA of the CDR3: TGTGCCAGCAGCTTAGACACAAACACTGAAGCTTTCTTT. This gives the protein CASSLDTNTEAFF.